These 31 T cell receptor beta chains came from one sample sequenced in a study of CD8 T cells in ankylosing spondylitis. MiXCR, applied by TCRdb to the 5' RACE reads, yields one record per CDR3 protein. Seen here are some 350,000 distinct CDR3 sequences, roughly 14% observed once, and the top ten hold approximately 1%. The sequenced sample was blood, either unsorted or a sorted T cell fraction (not recorded which). These receptors originate from a male donor with ankylosing spondylitis or in good health (not recorded which).

This clonotype showed up just a few times. The chain carries TRBV12-3 or TRBV12-4 and TRBJ2-1; no reliable D call. This CDR3 has 13 residues. The V and J ends lost 8 bases and 10 bases respectively, with 18 bases between them. CDR3 coding DNA: TGTGCCAGCGTCCCCCCCCTCGGCGGCGAGCAGTTCTTC. It is translated as CASVPPLGGEQFF.

This clonotype has just a few counts. The V and J genes are TRBV12-3 or TRBV12-4 and TRBJ1-1; 8 nucleotides match TRBD1. The CDR3 runs 15 residues. Germline trimming cut 4 bases from V and 2 bases from J; bases unmatched to any gene: 6. CDR3 DNA sequence: TGTGCCAGCAGTTCCTACAGGGGGAAAAACACTGAAGCTTTCTTT. This codes for CASSSYRGKNTEAFF.

This chain uses TRBV12-3 or TRBV12-4 with TRBJ2-1; 8 bases align to TRBD2. Trimming removed 3 bases from V and 9 bases from J; junction bases left unmatched: 7. The CDR3 has 14 amino acids. The CDR3: CASSFKAGVVEQFF. DNA for the CDR3: TGTGCCAGCAGTTTTAAAGCGGGAGTTGTTGAGCAGTTCTTC.

This chain connects TRBV25-1 to TRBJ1-3; tentatively, D is TRBD1 (5 bases). CDR1 and CDR2 (germline): MGHDK, SYGVNS. This CDR3 is built from 14 residues. V lost 6 bases and J 1 base, leaving 10 bases between the germline ends. CDR3: CASRGGASGNTIYF. The CDR3 nucleotides read TGTGCCAGCAGAGGAGGGGCGTCTGGAAACACCATATATTTT.

This clonotype was counted only a few times. The chain employs TRBV12-3 or TRBV12-4 and TRBJ1-4; no clear D gene. The V end was cut by 6 bases, the J end by 7 bases, with 15 bases between. The CDR3 is 14 residues long. DNA for the CDR3: TGTGCCAGCAGGTCGGGCGGGTCCGGTGAAAAACTGTTTTTT. Encoded protein: CASRSGGSGEKLFF.

The V gene is TRBV20-1, the J gene TRBJ1-2; D unclear. Germline CDR1 is DFQATT and CDR2 is SNEGSKA (reference sequence). The CDR3 is 11 amino acids. The V end lost 2 bases, the J end lost 8 bases, and 9 bases lay between the germline ends. CDR3 amino acids: CSARIGLGYTF. The CDR3 DNA reads as TGCAGTGCTAGAATCGGGCTCGGCTACACCTTC.

The J gene is TRBJ2-4, the V gene TRBV10-3; no definite D call. The V gene's germline CDR1 is ENHRY and CDR2 SYGVKD. The CDR3 covers 12 residues. Trimming left V 4 bases short and J 3 bases short, with 4 bases between. The DNA of the CDR3 is TGTGCCATCAGTGGCGGCAAAAACATTCAGTACTTC. It encodes CAISGGKNIQYF.

This clonotype has a handful of counts. The chain employs TRBV7-8 and TRBJ1-4, with D possibly being TRBD1 (5 bases). V shed 5 bases and J shed 4 bases, with 14 bases lying between them. Looked up from germline, CDR1 is SGHVS and CDR2 is FQNEAQ. CDR3 length: 15 amino acids. This CDR3 reads CASSIGVEVNEKLFF. The DNA for the CDR3 is TGTGCCAGCAGCATAGGGGTAGAGGTTAATGAAAAACTGTTTTTT.

This clonotype was seen only a few times. V usage is TRBV12-3 or TRBV12-4 and J usage is TRBJ2-4; D gene unclear. V lost 3 bases and J lost 0, with 12 bases in between. The CDR3 covers 16 residues. The CDR3 spells CASSFGFGLAKNIQYF. The CDR3 bases are TGTGCCAGCAGTTTCGGTTTCGGGCTAGCCAAAAACATTCAGTACTTC.

The chain employs TRBV12-3 or TRBV12-4 and TRBJ1-2; D uncertain. V was trimmed by 6 bases and J by 4 bases, leaving 15 bases between them. CDR3 length: 14 residues. CDR3 sequence reads: CASSRIGAGYGYTF. In DNA form, the CDR3 reads TGTGCCAGCAGCCGGATAGGCGCAGGCTATGGCTACACCTTC.

This clonotype was recorded a few times. The rearrangement links TRBV2 to TRBJ2-1, with 10 bases identical to TRBD1. Germline V gene sequence: CDR1 SNHLY, CDR2 FYNNEI. This CDR3 comprises 11 residues. V shed 11 bases and J 6 bases; nucleotides not matched to a gene: 1. The CDR3 DNA reads as TGTGCCGGGACAGGGGCCAATGAGCAGTTCTTC. This translates into CAGTGANEQFF.

At least ten counts were recorded for this clonotype. At one end, the junction sequence differs from germline, possibly due to a read error. V usage is TRBV7-9 and J usage is TRBJ2-1; D call uncertain. From germline, CDR1 is SEHNR and CDR2 FQNEAQ (reference sequence). The CDR3 runs to 12 residues. This CDR3 reads CASSLGAILPLF. The CDR3 coding sequence is TGTGCCAGCAGCTTAGGGGCTATCCTCCCCCTCTTC.

CDR3 amino acids: CASSPDRVYTGELFF. The CDR3 DNA follows: TGCGCCAGCAGCCCCGACAGGGTTTACACCGGGGAGCTGTTTTTT. V usage is TRBV5-1 and J usage is TRBJ2-2; 7 bases are a match to TRBD1. The CDR3 consists of 15 residues. CDR1 is SGHRS and CDR2 is YFSETQ in the germline V gene. J was trimmed by 3 bases and V by 4 bases; bases with no gene match: 6. Based on the CDR3 plus reference TRBV5-1 and TRBJ2-2, the full variable domain is KAGVTQTPRYLIKTRGQQVTLSCSPISGHRSVSWYQQTPGQGLQFLFEYFSETQRNKGNFPGRFSGRQFSNSRSEMNVSTLELGDSALYLCASSPDRVYTGELFFGEGSRLTVL.

This clonotype appeared a few times. The rearrangement uses TRBV7-2 and TRBJ2-2, with 10 bases aligning to TRBD1. CDR3 length: 16 amino acids. CDR1 and CDR2 from the germline V gene are SGHTA and FQGNSA. The V gene end was trimmed by 5 bases and the J gene end by 6 bases; junction bases not matched to a gene: 9. CDR3 in amino acids: CASSLSRDRGSGELFF. The CDR3 DNA follows: TGTGCCAGCAGCCTCTCCCGGGACAGGGGATCCGGGGAGCTGTTTTTT. Full variable domain (rest looked up from reference TRBV7-2 and TRBJ2-2): GAGVSQSPSNKVTEKGKDVELRCDPISGHTALYWYRQSLGQGLEFLIYFQGNSAPDKSGLPSDRFSAERTGGSVSTLTIQRTQQEDSAVYLCASSLSRDRGSGELFFGEGSRLTVL.

J is TRBJ2-2 and V is TRBV12-3 or TRBV12-4; TRBD1 agrees at 7 bases. Unmatched junction bases numbered 10, after V lost 6 bases and J lost 3 bases. This CDR3 spans 16 amino acids. CDR3 in amino acids: CASRFRSRGYTGELFF. CDR3 bases: TGTGCCAGCAGATTTAGGTCCAGGGGGTACACCGGGGAGCTGTTTTTT.

V usage is TRBV9 and J usage is TRBJ2-1, with 11 bases identical to TRBD2. The junction had 3 bases not matched to a gene; V was cut back by 6 bases and J by 1 base. CDR1 and CDR2 (germline): SGDLS, YYNGEE. The CDR3 runs 15 residues. The CDR3 region is CASTRTSGSYNEQFF. In nucleotides, the CDR3 is TGTGCCAGCACCAGGACTAGCGGGTCCTACAATGAGCAGTTCTTC.

This chain joins TRBV12-3 or TRBV12-4 and TRBJ1-2; 7 positions agree with TRBD1. The CDR3 contains 14 residues. Losses at the gene ends were 3 bases for V and 5 bases for J; bases not matched to a gene: 6. As DNA, the CDR3 is TGTGCCAGCAGTTTTGGAGGGGGCTTGTATGGCTACACCTTC. Its translation: CASSFGGGLYGYTF.

This clonotype occurred many times. The genes are TRBV29-1 and TRBJ2-7; D remains ambiguous. The germline V gene has CDR1 SQVTM and CDR2 ANQGSEA. The V end was cut by 4 bases, the J end by 1 base, with 8 bases between. This CDR3 comprises 12 residues. CDR3 amino acids: CSVGHGSYEQYF. CDR3 sequence (DNA): TGCAGCGTTGGCCATGGATCCTACGAGCAGTACTTC.

This sequence joins TRBV20-1 and TRBJ1-1, with D possibly TRBD1 on 6 matching bases. Trimming left V 3 bases short and J 8 bases short, with 10 bases between. Germline V gene sequence: CDR1 DFQATT, CDR2 SNEGSKA (reference sequence). The CDR3 has 11 residues. CDR3 DNA sequence: TGCAGTGCTAGTCAGGGACAAGAAGCTTTCTTT. It codes for CSASQGQEAFF.

This clonotype was counted only a few times. The gene calls are TRBV7-9 and TRBJ2-7; TRBD2 matches at 8 bases. V dropped 8 bases and J dropped 6; count of bases not matched to a gene: 9. Germline loops: CDR1 SEHNR, CDR2 FQNEAQ (reference sequence). The CDR3 covers 13 residues. The CDR3 bases are TGTGCCAGCCTTTTTCCGGGAGGGATCGAGCAGTACTTC. This translates into CASLFPGGIEQYF.

The V call is TRBV4-2, the J call TRBJ2-2; 11 positions agree with TRBD2. The CDR3 is 18 residues long. Per germline, CDR1 LGHNA and CDR2 YNFKEQ. Unmatched junction bases numbered 10, after V lost 4 bases and J lost 3 bases. The CDR3 DNA reads TGTGCCAGCAGCCCTCCCTTAGCGGGGGGGACCCACACCGGGGAGCTGTTTTTT. Translation gives CASSPPLAGGTHTGELFF.

V and J are TRBV19 and TRBJ2-7; 10 bases align to TRBD2. V lost 4 bases to trimming and J lost 0 bases; unmatched junction nucleotides: 12. This CDR3 is 18 amino acids long. The germline gives CDR1 LNHDA, CDR2 SQIVND (reference sequence). CDR3 DNA: TGTGCCAGTAGTACGCAAGGTTATGCTAGCGGGAGCTCCTACGAGCAGTACTTC. Amino acid sequence: CASSTQGYASGSSYEQYF.

Ten or more counts support this clonotype. V usage is TRBV5-1 and J usage is TRBJ2-1; 8 bases fit TRBD1. Trimming cost V 3 bases and J 0 bases; bases outside gene matches: 8. Germline CDR1 is SGHRS and CDR2 is YFSETQ. The CDR3 is 17 residues long. The CDR3 nucleotides read TGCGCCAGCAGCTGGGATTGGACAGGGAGCTCCTACAATGAGCAGTTCTTC. Its protein product is CASSWDWTGSSYNEQFF.

Note on this clonotype: At one end the junction does not follow the germline gene, possibly because of a read error. V usage is TRBV5-1 and J usage is TRBJ2-1; TRBD2 is a possible D gene (6 bases). The CDR3 consists of 11 residues. Germline V gene lookup returns CDR1 SGHRS and CDR2 YFSETQ. The CDR3 DNA reads as TGCGACAGCTTGGGAGGAGATGAGCAGTTCTTC. Its protein product is CDSLGGDEQFF.

The chain is built from TRBV5-6 and TRBJ2-7; the D gene is possibly TRBD1 (5 bases). Germline CDR1 and CDR2: SGHDT and YYEEEE. The V and J ends lost 4 bases and 2 bases respectively, with 13 bases between them. The CDR3 is 14 residues long. The chain's CDR3 is CASSPRQLTYEQYF. The DNA of the CDR3 is TGTGCCAGCAGCCCTCGACAGTTAACCTACGAGCAGTACTTC.

The chain carries TRBV12-3 or TRBV12-4 and TRBJ2-3; weak D call: TRBD2 (6 bases). The CDR3 extends over 15 amino acids. The V and J ends lost 7 bases and 6 bases respectively, with 20 bases between them. CDR3 coding DNA: TGTGCCAGCAACCGACTCCGGGAGCCATGGGATACGCAGTATTTT. Protein product: CASNRLREPWDTQYF.

This clonotype has only a few counts. The rearrangement links TRBV5-1 to TRBJ1-1, with D possibly TRBD1 on 6 matching bases. The CDR3 spans 14 residues. The V end was cut by 2 bases, the J end by 4 bases, with 12 bases between. Germline loops: CDR1 SGHRS, CDR2 YFSETQ. The DNA for the CDR3 is TGCGCCAGCAGCTTACAGGGTGAGGGCACTGAAGCTTTCTTT. Translated, it gives CASSLQGEGTEAFF.

In this sample, this clonotype turned up a few times. The V gene is TRBV7-2, the J gene TRBJ2-1; D not resolved. Trimming shortened V by 3 bases and J by 5 bases, and 11 bases separated the two germline ends. Germline CDR1 reads SGHTA; CDR2 reads FQGNSA. The CDR3 has 14 residues. CDR3 region: CASSLALANNEQFF. CDR3 in DNA: TGTGCCAGCAGCTTGGCTCTCGCGAACAATGAGCAGTTCTTC. Combining the CDR3 with reference TRBV7-2 and TRBJ2-1 gives the whole variable domain GAGVSQSPSNKVTEKGKDVELRCDPISGHTALYWYRQSLGQGLEFLIYFQGNSAPDKSGLPSDRFSAERTGGSVSTLTIQRTQQEDSAVYLCASSLALANNEQFFGPGTRLTVL.

This clonotype turned up a few times. This chain uses TRBV20-1 with TRBJ2-1; D possibly corresponds to TRBD2 (7 bases). Per the germline V gene, CDR1 is DFQATT and CDR2 is SNEGSKA (reference sequence). V was shortened by 2 bases and J by 7 bases, with 18 bases between the two germline ends. CDR3 size: 15 residues. For the CDR3, the DNA is TGCAGTGCTAGACTCGGAGGGGGGGCCTCGAATGAGCAGTTCTTC. Protein sequence: CSARLGGGASNEQFF.

V is TRBV11-2 and J is TRBJ1-1, with TRBD1 matching 10 bases. Germline CDR1 reads SGHAT; CDR2 reads FQNNGV. The CDR3 runs 15 residues. The V gene end was trimmed by 5 bases and the J gene end by 3 bases; junction bases not matched to a gene: 6. In DNA, the CDR3 is TGTGCCAGCAGCCCCAGACAGGGGGCTCACACTGAAGCTTTCTTT. Translation gives CASSPRQGAHTEAFF.

This clonotype was found many times. The rearrangement joins TRBV5-1 to TRBJ1-2; the match to TRBD1 covers 7 bases. This CDR3 has 13 amino acids. Germline values: CDR1 SGHRS, CDR2 YFSETQ. V shed 4 bases and J 6 bases; nucleotides not matched to a gene: 6. The CDR3 is CASSADRENGYTF. In nucleotides, the CDR3 is TGCGCCAGCAGCGCTGACAGGGAGAATGGCTACACCTTC.